What follows are 10 T cell receptor beta chains derived from one specimen sequenced in a study of post-analysis software for immune sequencing data. Study-level results: Among several TRBV segments more frequent in patients than controls were TRBV5-6, TRBV5-1 and TRBV20-1.

Which antigens these TCRs recognize remains unknown. Unique molecular identifiers had been added to the TCR beta cDNA libraries. Via MiXCR, TCRdb re-called the PCR reads, giving one row per CDR3 protein. The sample holds roughly 870,000 distinct CDR3 sequences, around 50% seen once. What was sequenced was blood. The receptors originated from a girl aged 5 to 17 with multiple sclerosis.

V gene TRBV6-5 combines with J gene TRBJ2-5, with a tentative D call TRBD1 (6 bases). This CDR3 is 13 amino acids long. The V and J ends lost 6 bases and 4 bases respectively, with 12 bases between them. Per germline, CDR1 MNHEY and CDR2 SVGAGI. The CDR3 nucleotides are TGTGCCAGCAGAGACCAGGGGAGAGAGACCCAGTACTTC. This translates into CASRDQGRETQYF.

The chain recombines TRBV5-5 with TRBJ1-2; D unclear. The germline CDR1 and CDR2 sequences are SGHKS and YYEKEE (reference sequence). V gave up 1 base and J gave up 4 bases, with 11 bases separating them. The CDR3 has 14 amino acids. CDR3 region: CASSLTVLGYGYTF. CDR3 sequence (DNA): TGTGCCAGCAGCTTGACGGTACTAGGCTATGGCTACACCTTC.

The CDR3 region is CSVEKGQGAGNYGYTF. CDR3 DNA: TGCAGCGTTGAAAAGGGACAGGGGGCCGGTAACTATGGCTACACCTTC. V gene TRBV29-1 combines with J gene TRBJ1-2, with TRBD1 matching over 12 bases. There are 16 residues in the CDR3. J gave up 1 base and V 2 bases, and 5 bases lay outside the gene matches. The germline V gene has CDR1 SQVTM and CDR2 ANQGSEA.

The rearrangement uses TRBV15 and TRBJ2-5, with TRBD1 matching 8 bases. The tail of the sequence fits TRBJ2-7 better, so the J call may be wrong. Germline CDR1 and CDR2: LNHNV and YYDKDF (reference sequence). This CDR3 has 16 residues. In nucleotides, the CDR3 is TGTGCCACCAGCAGAGATAGAGACAGGGGATCCCACGAGCAGTACTTC. It codes for CATSRDRDRGSHEQYF.

This clonotype appeared a few times. The rearrangement links TRBV7-2 to TRBJ2-7; 9 positions agree with TRBD1. This CDR3 spans 17 amino acids. The germline V gene has CDR1 SGHTA and CDR2 FQGNSA. The V and J ends lost 4 bases and 5 bases, in that order; junction bases with no gene match: 15. The CDR3 region is CASSSQIDKQGANEQYF. The CDR3 bases are TGTGCCAGCAGCTCACAAATAGATAAACAGGGGGCGAACGAGCAGTACTTC.

This sequence joins TRBV6-2 or TRBV6-3 and TRBJ2-1; 10 bases align to TRBD2. Trimming at V came to 2 bases and at J to 9 bases, leaving 7 bases not matched to a gene. Germline loops: CDR1 MNHEY, CDR2 SVGEGT. The CDR3 runs 15 residues. The CDR3 protein is CASSYGASGSGEQFF. DNA of the CDR3: TGTGCCAGCAGTTACGGGGCTAGCGGGAGTGGTGAGCAGTTCTTC.

The chain joins TRBV5-1 to TRBJ1-2; D gene ambiguous. The V gene lost 1 base and the J gene lost 8 bases, with 9 bases spanning the gap. This CDR3 has 12 residues. CDR1 and CDR2 from the germline V gene are SGHRS and YFSETQ. CDR3 DNA: TGCGCCAGCAGCTTGTGGGGAAACGGCTACACCTTC. It yields the protein CASSLWGNGYTF.

The chain recombines TRBV25-1 with TRBJ2-7; 7 bases line up with TRBD2. V shed 5 bases and J 3 bases; nucleotides not matched to a gene: 4. The germline gives CDR1 MGHDK, CDR2 SYGVNS. This CDR3 contains 13 residues. The CDR3 here is CASSPGRNYEQYF. In DNA form, the CDR3 reads TGTGCCAGCAGTCCCGGGAGGAACTACGAGCAGTACTTC.

The V call is TRBV10-3, the J call TRBJ1-1; D is unclear. This CDR3 comprises 15 residues. V was clipped by 11 bases and J by 1 base, with 20 bases between them. CDR1 ENHRY and CDR2 SYGVKD come from the germline V gene. In nucleotides, the CDR3 is TGTGCCCACGGCAAGCAGTCGATGGCGAACACTGAAGCTTTCTTT. This sequence encodes CAHGKQSMANTEAFF.

The genes are TRBV14 and TRBJ1-2, with D maybe TRBD1 (5 bases). Trimming took off 5 bases at V and 8 bases at J, with 15 bases between the two ends. Germline V lookup: CDR1 SGHDN, CDR2 FVKESK. The CDR3 consists of 13 residues. The CDR3 region is CASSAGTYRGYTF. The CDR3 DNA is TGTGCCAGCAGCGCCGGGACCTATCGGGGCTACACCTTC.